One sample yielded the 8 T cell receptor beta chains listed below, sequenced in a study of blood T cells in healthy people across ages (dated by TCRdb to the mid-2010s). Library method: 5' RACE. Sequencing instrument: Illumina HiSeq 2500. A second PCR of about 7 to 12 cycles was run with a J-beta primer mix and a sample-barcoded 5' primer. TCRdb took the public reads, trimmed them with fastp at Q25, ran MiXCR for clone calling and kept in-frame beta chains. Each record represents a unique CDR3 protein, reported with the most common genes and DNA among its rows. For this sample the table gives 980,000 or so distinct CDR3 sequences, of which roughly 43% were detected only once. The top ten clonotypes cover roughly 13% of the sample. The material sequenced was blood. All receptors come from a man aged 25-45 years in good health.

This clonotype was observed once. A much bigger clone sits one base away, suggesting this may be a read error. The V and J genes are TRBV12-3 or TRBV12-4 and TRBJ2-3; D possibly uses TRBD1 or TRBD2 (5 bases each). The V and J ends lost 5 bases and 3 bases respectively, with 12 bases between them. The CDR3 sequence is 14 residues long. This CDR3 reads CASSHDGGTDTQYF. In DNA form, the CDR3 reads TGTGCCAGCAGTCACGATGGGGGAACAGATACGCAGTATTTT.

V usage is TRBV6-6 and J usage is TRBJ1-2; D is unresolved. The ends were cut back, 5 bases at V and 8 bases at J, with 15 bases in the middle. The germline V gene encodes CDR1 MNHNY and CDR2 SVGAGI (reference sequence). The CDR3 length is 13 residues. The CDR3 DNA reads as TGTGCCAGCAGTCTCGAACCTCGGGGAGGCTACACCTTC. It specifies CASSLEPRGGYTF.

The genes are TRBV6-1 and TRBJ2-1; D remains ambiguous. Judging by the DNA end, TRBJ2-7 fits better; the J call may be wrong. The CDR3 runs 14 residues. In germline, CDR1 is MNHNS, CDR2 SASEGT. Written as DNA, the CDR3 is TGTGCCAGCAGTGAATTGGAACTCCTCTACGAGCAGTACTTC. Its protein is CASSELELLYEQYF.

This clonotype occurred a few times. The chain combines TRBV5-1 with TRBJ2-1; 8 bases map to TRBD2. The CDR3 covers 14 residues. V was clipped by 2 bases and J by 6 bases; unmatched bases: 4. Germline V gene data show CDR1 as SGHRS and CDR2 as YFSETQ. The CDR3 bases are TGCGCCAGCAGCTTCGGGGGGGCCCCCAATGAGCAGTTCTTC. The encoded protein is CASSFGGAPNEQFF.

The gene calls are TRBV5-1 and TRBJ2-1, with D perhaps matching TRBD2 (7 bases). Trimming pared 1 base from V and 3 bases from J, leaving 17 bases between. The CDR3 sequence is 17 residues long. Germline CDR1 reads SGHRS; CDR2 reads YFSETQ. The CDR3 DNA sequence: TGCGCCAGCAGCTTGAGTTTAGGGGGGGGGTACTACAATGAGCAGTTCTTC. Its translation is CASSLSLGGGYYNEQFF. Variable domain in full (rest from reference TRBV5-1 and TRBJ2-1): KAGVTQTPRYLIKTRGQQVTLSCSPISGHRSVSWYQQTPGQGLQFLFEYFSETQRNKGNFPGRFSGRQFSNSRSEMNVSTLELGDSALYLCASSLSLGGGYYNEQFFGPGTRLTVL.

The genes are TRBV7-2 and TRBJ2-3; perhaps TRBD2 as D (6 bases). The ends were cut back, 7 bases at V and 4 bases at J, with 18 bases in the middle. The CDR3 has 15 residues. Germline lookup yields CDR1 SGHTA and CDR2 FQGNSA. DNA for the CDR3: TGTGCCAGCAACTTTAGGCAGGGAGGTGCAGATACGCAGTATTTT. It codes for CASNFRQGGADTQYF.

V usage is TRBV12-3 or TRBV12-4 and J usage is TRBJ1-1, with 9 bases matching TRBD1. With V trimmed by 5 bases and J by 5 bases, 9 bases remained unmatched. The CDR3 runs 15 residues. The CDR3 nucleotides read TGTGCCAGCAGTACTCTACAGGGGGCGCGTACTGAAGCTTTCTTT. Amino acids: CASSTLQGARTEAFF.

This chain uses TRBV2 with TRBJ2-1; D is uncertain. V gave up 5 bases and J gave up 8 bases, with 4 bases separating them. Germline V gene data show CDR1 as SNHLY and CDR2 as FYNNEI. The CDR3 consists of 10 residues. The CDR3 spells CASSSDEQFF. CDR3 coding DNA: TGTGCCAGCAGTTCAGATGAGCAGTTCTTC. Full variable domain (rest looked up from reference TRBV2 and TRBJ2-1): EPEVTQTPSHQVTQMGQEVILRCVPISNHLYFYWYRQILGQKVEFLVSFYNNEISEKSEIFDDQFSVERPDGSNFTLKIRSTKLEDSAMYFCASSSDEQFFGPGTRLTVL.